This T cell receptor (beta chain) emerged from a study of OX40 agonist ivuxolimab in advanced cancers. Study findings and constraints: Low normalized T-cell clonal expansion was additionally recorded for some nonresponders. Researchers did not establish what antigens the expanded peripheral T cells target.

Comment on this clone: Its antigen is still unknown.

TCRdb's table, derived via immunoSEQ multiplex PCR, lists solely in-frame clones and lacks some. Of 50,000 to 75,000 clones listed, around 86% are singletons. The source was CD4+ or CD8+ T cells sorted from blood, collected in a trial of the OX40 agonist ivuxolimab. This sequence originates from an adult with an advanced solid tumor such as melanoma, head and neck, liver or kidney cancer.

In DNA form, the CDR3 reads TGTGCCAGCAGCCCTATGTCGGGACAGGGGAGGGAAAAACTGTTTTTT. Its protein is CASSPMSGQGREKLFF. The rearrangement uses TRBV7-2 and TRBJ1-4; 10 nucleotides line up with TRBD1. Germline CDR1 SGHTA, CDR2 FQGNSA. The junction had 11 bases not matched to a gene; V was cut back by 5 bases and J by 8 bases. This CDR3 has 16 amino acids.